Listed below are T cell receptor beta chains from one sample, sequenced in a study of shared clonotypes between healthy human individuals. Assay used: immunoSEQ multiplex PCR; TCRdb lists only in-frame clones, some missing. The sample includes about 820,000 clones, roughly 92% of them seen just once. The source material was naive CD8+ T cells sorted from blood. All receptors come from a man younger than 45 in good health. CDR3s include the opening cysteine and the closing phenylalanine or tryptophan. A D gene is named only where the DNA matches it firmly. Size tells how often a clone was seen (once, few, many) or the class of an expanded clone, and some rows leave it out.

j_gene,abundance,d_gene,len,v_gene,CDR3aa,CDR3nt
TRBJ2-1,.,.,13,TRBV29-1,CSVEAGAYNEQFF,TGCAGCGTTGAAGCGGGAGCCTACAATGAGCAGTTCTTC
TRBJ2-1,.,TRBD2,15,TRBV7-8,CASSSGPGGPNEQFF,TGTGCCAGCAGCTCCGGGCCGGGAGGGCCTAATGAGCAGTTCTTC
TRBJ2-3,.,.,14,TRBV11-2,CASSFTAPTDTQYF,TGTGCCAGCAGCTTTACAGCACCGACAGATACGCAGTATTTT
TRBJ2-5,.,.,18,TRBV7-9,CASRLLGSGPAGWETQYF,TGTGCCAGCAGGTTATTGGGCAGTGGCCCTGCTGGGTGGGAGACCCAGTACTTC
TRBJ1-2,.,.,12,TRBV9,CASYRVEYGYTF,TGTGCCAGTTACAGGGTGGAATATGGCTACACCTTC
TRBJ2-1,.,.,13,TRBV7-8,CASEAELYNEQFF,TGTGCCAGCGAAGCGGAATTATACAATGAGCAGTTCTTC
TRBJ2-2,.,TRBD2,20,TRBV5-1,CASSLALFPGLAMNTGELFF,TGCGCCAGCAGCTTGGCCCTATTCCCGGGACTAGCTATGAACACCGGGGAGCTGTTTTTT
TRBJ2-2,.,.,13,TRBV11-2,CASSSSGSGELFF,TGTGCCAGCAGCTCATCAGGGTCCGGGGAGCTGTTTTTT
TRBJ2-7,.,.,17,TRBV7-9,CASSLGAGVTSSYEQYF,TGTGCCAGCAGCTTAGGCGCAGGGGTAACGAGCTCCTACGAGCAGTACTTC
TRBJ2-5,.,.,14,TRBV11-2,CASSPGTVKKTQYF,TGTGCCAGCAGCCCCGGGACTGTCAAGAAGACCCAGTACTTC
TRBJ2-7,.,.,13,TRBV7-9,CASSFLPSREQYF,TGTGCCAGCAGCTTTCTTCCTAGTCGCGAGCAGTACTTC
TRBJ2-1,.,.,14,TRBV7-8,CASWGRPGAYEQFF,TGTGCCAGTTGGGGGAGACCAGGAGCCTATGAGCAGTTCTTC
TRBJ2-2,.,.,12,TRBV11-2,CASSRGTGELFF,TGTGCCAGCAGTCGTGGGACCGGGGAGCTGTTTTTT
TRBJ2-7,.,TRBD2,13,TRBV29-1,CSVDLREGREQYF,TGCAGCGTTGATTTGCGGGAGGGCCGCGAGCAGTACTTC
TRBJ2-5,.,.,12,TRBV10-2,CASSERRETQYF,TGCGCCAGCAGTGAGAGGAGGGAGACCCAGTACTTC
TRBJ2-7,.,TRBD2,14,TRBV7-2,CASSLREGPYEQYF,TGTGCCAGCAGCTTAAGGGAGGGCCCCTACGAGCAGTACTTC
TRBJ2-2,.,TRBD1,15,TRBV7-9,CASSPGQDNTGELFF,TGTGCCAGCAGCCCGGGACAGGACAACACCGGGGAGCTGTTTTTT
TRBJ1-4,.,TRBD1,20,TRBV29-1,CSVEVGLGQGASLDNEKLFF,TGCAGCGTTGAAGTAGGACTCGGACAGGGGGCATCCCTTGATAATGAAAAACTGTTTTTT
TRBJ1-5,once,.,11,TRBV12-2,CASRLDQPQHF,TGTGCAAGTCGCTTAGATCAGCCCCAGCATTTT
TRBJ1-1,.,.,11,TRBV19,CASFLGVEAFF,TGTGCCAGTTTTTTGGGGGTTGAAGCTTTCTTT
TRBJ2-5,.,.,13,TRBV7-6,CASSPQTTETQYF,TGTGCCAGCAGCCCCCAGACGACCGAGACCCAGTACTTC
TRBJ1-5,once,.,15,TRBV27,CASSFFWGGNQPQHF,TGTGCCAGCAGTTTTTTTTGGGGCGGCAATCAGCCCCAGCATTTT
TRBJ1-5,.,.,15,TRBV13,CASSLGPGPERPQHF,TGTGCCAGCAGCTTAGGGCCGGGACCCGAGAGGCCCCAGCATTTT
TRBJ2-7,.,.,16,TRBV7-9,CASRTSRGTGSYEQYF,TGTGCCAGCAGAACCAGCCGGGGGACGGGTTCCTACGAGCAGTACTTC
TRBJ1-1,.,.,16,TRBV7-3,CASSPGQLRRDTEAFF,TGTGCCAGCAGCCCCGGACAGTTACGGAGGGACACTGAAGCTTTCTTT
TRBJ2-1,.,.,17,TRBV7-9,CASSLGVLGPSYNEQFF,TGTGCCAGCAGCTTAGGAGTTTTAGGGCCCTCCTACAATGAGCAGTTCTTC
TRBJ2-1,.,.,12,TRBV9,CASSVSGNEQFF,TGTGCCAGCAGCGTGTCTGGCAATGAGCAGTTCTTC
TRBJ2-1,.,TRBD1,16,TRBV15,CATSRDMRGRNNEQFF,TGTGCCACCAGCAGAGATATGAGGGGGCGGAACAATGAGCAGTTCTTC